This entry features one T cell receptor (beta chain) sequence. This record belongs to a study of blood T cell repertoires in COVID-19. Across the whole study: Sources were T cells, B-cell-depleted T cells, or PBMCs; the material itself was cDNA or gDNA.

Seattle researchers signed up patients amid active infection and tracked them longitudinally. This CDR3 has 20 residues. CDR1 is SNHLY, CDR2 FYNNEI, per germline. The J segment lost 2 bases and the V segment lost 0 bases, leaving 16 bases of the junction unmatched. In the study's own analysis: Reference gene primer amplification yielded estimated nucleated cell counts. Produced via immunoSEQ multiplex PCR; TCRdb's table is partial and in-frame only. That table supplies the V and J calls and clone size; D and trimming were determined from the DNA. The sample has nearly 90,000 clones; less than 95% are singletons.

This chain connects TRBV2 to TRBJ2-1, with TRBD2 matching over 7 bases. The sample was peripheral blood. This receptor was taken from a man aged 18 to 30 with COVID-19, enrolled during active disease. The CDR3 spells CASSEAGGWGIVRTYNEQFF. In DNA, the CDR3 is TGTGCCAGCAGTGAAGCGGGAGGGTGGGGTATAGTAAGAACCTACAATGAGCAGTTCTTC.